This T cell receptor beta chain was identified in a study of blood T cell repertoires in COVID-19. The assay was immunoSEQ multiplex PCR, and TCRdb's table has in-frame clones only and misses some. Of 250,000 to 400,000 clones listed, roughly 90% were seen once; the top ten hold 2% to 3%. V trimming: 6 bases; J trimming: 2 bases; junction bases outside the gene matches: 6. Germline CDR1 reads LGHNT; CDR2 reads FRNRAP. This CDR3 comprises 14 residues. Sequencing was performed on PBMCs or T cells enriched from blood (not recorded which). The clonotype originates from a man in his 60s who had recovered from COVID-19. This chain joins TRBV12-5 and TRBJ1-1; 7 bases map to TRBD1. CDR3 amino acids: CASGGDRSNTEAFF. In nucleotides, the CDR3 is TGTGCTAGTGGGGGGGACAGAAGTAACACTGAAGCTTTCTTT.